These 16 T cell receptor beta chains originate from one sample sequenced in a study of T cell responses to AZD1222 COVID-19 vaccine. Some clones are missing from TCRdb's copy, which holds only in-frame ones; the method was immunoSEQ multiplex PCR. The repertoire holds under 35,000 clones, 70% to 90% seen once, with approximately 7.3% in the top ten. Sequencing was performed on peripheral blood, taken on day 0 of AZD1222 vaccination. The receptors were gathered from an adult in good health.

The rearrangement uses TRBV19 and TRBJ1-6, with 9 bases identical to TRBD1. J was trimmed by 9 bases and V by 11 bases; bases with no gene match: 5. CDR1 is LNHDA and CDR2 is SQIVND in the germline V gene (reference sequence). This CDR3 region has 12 residues. The CDR3 DNA reads as TGTGCCGGGGGACAGGGTGGTTCACCCCTCCACTTT. Protein sequence: CAGGQGGSPLHF.

V usage is TRBV5-1 and J usage is TRBJ2-3, with unresolved D. The CDR3 has 12 residues. V lost 0 bases to trimming and J lost 5 bases, with 4 bases between them. CDR1 and CDR2 (germline): SGHRS, YFSETQ. The CDR3 is CASSLEEDTQYF. The CDR3 bases are TGCGCCAGCAGCTTGGAAGAAGATACGCAGTATTTT.

This chain uses TRBV6-5 with TRBJ2-7; 8 positions match TRBD2. The CDR3 runs 15 residues. CDR1 and CDR2 from the germline V gene are MNHEY and SVGAGI. The V segment lost 8 bases and the J segment 5 bases; nucleotides outside the gene matches: 14. The CDR3 protein is CASERESPLRDEQYF. The CDR3 DNA reads TGTGCCAGCGAGCGGGAGAGCCCCCTGAGGGACGAGCAGTACTTC.

The table lists this clone with a few counts. The chain employs TRBV7-9 and TRBJ1-1, with 7 nucleotides matching TRBD1. CDR1 and CDR2 (germline): SEHNR, FQNEAQ (reference sequence). The CDR3 is 14 amino acids. V lost 5 bases, J lost 6 bases, and 9 bases stayed unmatched. CDR3 sequence reads: CASSAYTGDAEAFF. Here the CDR3 DNA reads TGTGCCAGCAGCGCCTATACAGGGGACGCTGAAGCTTTCTTT.

This chain joins TRBV4-1 and TRBJ2-3; 10 bases align to TRBD2. CDR1 and CDR2 from the germline V gene are MGHRA and YSYEKL. Trimming at V came to 6 bases and at J to 10 bases, leaving 7 bases not matched to a gene. CDR3 length equals 13 residues. The CDR3 DNA reads TGCGCCAGCAGTCGAACTAGCGGGGAAGCGCAGTATTTT. This translates into CASSRTSGEAQYF.

The V gene is TRBV10-3, the J gene TRBJ1-1; the D is unclear. Germline V gene lookup returns CDR1 ENHRY and CDR2 SYGVKD. This CDR3 is built from 19 residues. Trimming removed 0 bases from V and 0 bases from J, with 20 bases in between. The CDR3 protein is CAISESQVLLALMNTEAFF. The CDR3 nucleotides read TGTGCCATCAGTGAGTCCCAGGTGCTGCTGGCGCTTATGAACACTGAAGCTTTCTTT.

The chain has TRBV9 and TRBJ1-6, with D unresolved. The CDR3 sequence is 15 residues long. V lost 5 bases, J lost 5 bases, and 14 bases lay in between. CDR1 and CDR2 from the germline V gene are SGDLS and YYNGEE. CDR3 amino acids: CASSRGRVDNSPLHF. CDR3 in DNA: TGTGCCAGCAGTCGGGGAAGGGTCGATAATTCACCCCTCCACTTT.

V usage is TRBV2 and J usage is TRBJ2-3; D unresolved. The CDR3 has 12 residues. Trimming removed 7 bases from V and 8 bases from J, with 13 bases in between. Germline V gene data show CDR1 as SNHLY and CDR2 as FYNNEI. In nucleotides, the CDR3 is TGTGCCAGCACGGTAGACCAGGCTACGCAGTATTTT. Protein: CASTVDQATQYF.

The V gene is TRBV5-1, the J gene TRBJ1-3; D not certain. Trimming removed 0 bases at V and 0 bases at J, with 10 bases between. Per germline, CDR1 SGHRS and CDR2 YFSETQ. This CDR3 contains 16 residues. This chain's CDR3 is CASSLGSPSSGNTIYF. DNA of the CDR3: TGCGCCAGCAGCTTGGGATCCCCGAGCTCTGGAAACACCATATATTTT.

The chain recombines TRBV7-2 with TRBJ1-5; D may be TRBD1 (6 bases). Trimming removed 5 bases at V and 0 bases at J, with 17 bases between. The germline CDR1 and CDR2 sequences are SGHTA and FQGNSA. The CDR3 has 17 amino acids. CDR3 sequence reads: CASSPSGTGSSNQPQHF. CDR3 nucleotide sequence: TGTGCCAGCAGCCCGTCCGGAACAGGGTCTAGCAATCAGCCCCAGCATTTT.

The chain couples TRBV11-2 to TRBJ1-5, with a weak D call TRBD1 (5 bases). The CDR3 has 13 residues. Germline CDR1 is SGHAT and CDR2 is FQNNGV. The V and J ends lost 5 bases and 6 bases respectively, with 11 bases between them. The CDR3 reads CASSPGSVQPQHF. Here the CDR3 DNA reads TGTGCCAGCAGCCCAGGGTCTGTTCAGCCCCAGCATTTT.

This clone was detected only once. The chain links TRBV29-1 to TRBJ1-2; possibly TRBD1 for D (5 bases). Germline V lookup: CDR1 SQVTM, CDR2 ANQGSEA. V lost 6 bases, J lost 3 bases, and 11 bases lay in between. The CDR3 sequence is 12 residues long. CDR3 nucleotides: TGCAGCGTGGCGACAGCCTACTATGGCTACACCTTC. This gives the protein CSVATAYYGYTF.

The J gene is TRBJ2-3, the V gene TRBV29-1; a weak D match, TRBD2 (6 bases). This CDR3 is built from 12 residues. The ends were cut back, 1 base at V and 6 bases at J, with 8 bases in the middle. Germline V CDR1 and CDR2: SQVTM, ANQGSEA. CDR3 DNA: TGCAGCGTTGAAGGACTAGGGGATACGCAGTATTTT. This encodes CSVEGLGDTQYF.

This rearrangement joins TRBV19 to TRBJ1-2; D is possibly TRBD1 (6 bases). The V end was cut by 7 bases, the J end by 5 bases, with 14 bases between. The CDR3 has 13 residues. From germline, CDR1 is LNHDA and CDR2 SQIVND (reference sequence). The CDR3 region is CASNLQGEYGYTF. Written as DNA, the CDR3 is TGTGCCAGTAATTTACAGGGAGAATATGGCTACACCTTC.

V gene TRBV2 combines with J gene TRBJ2-5, with D maybe TRBD1 (7 bases). The CDR3 is 13 residues long. Germline CDR1 SNHLY, CDR2 FYNNEI. With 9 bases removed from V and 4 bases from J, the gap between germline ends came to 15 bases. The chain's CDR3 is CASSGTAGETQYF. Written as DNA, the CDR3 is TGTGCCAGTTCCGGGACAGCGGGAGAGACCCAGTACTTC. The whole variable domain, remainder taken from reference TRBV2 and TRBJ2-5, is EPEVTQTPSHQVTQMGQEVILRCVPISNHLYFYWYRQILGQKVEFLVSFYNNEISEKSEIFDDQFSVERPDGSNFTLKIRSTKLEDSAMYFCASSGTAGETQYFGPGTRLLVL.

This chain uses TRBV6-6 with TRBJ1-5, with a possible D match to TRBD1 (6 bases). Germline values: CDR1 MNHNY, CDR2 SVGAGI (reference sequence). Trimming pared 2 bases from V and 11 bases from J, leaving 10 bases between. The CDR3 is made up of 12 amino acids. The CDR3: CASSYIGDTQHF. CDR3 sequence (DNA): TGTGCCAGCAGTTACATCGGGGACACCCAGCATTTT.